A single sample is the source of the 25 T cell receptor beta chains below, sequenced in a study of blood T cell repertoires in COVID-19. Repertoires were generated with immunoSEQ multiplex PCR, while TCRdb's copy carries only in-frame clones and drops some. This sample has about 98,000 clones, with roughly 82% found just once. Sequenced material: peripheral blood. These receptors originate from a man older than 75 with acute or convalescent COVID-19.

The chain recombines TRBV5-1 with TRBJ2-1; no clear D gene. The length of the CDR3 is 14 residues. The germline V gene has CDR1 SGHRS and CDR2 YFSETQ. The germline V and J ends were trimmed by 0 bases and 8 bases, with 12 bases remaining between them. This CDR3 reads CASSLAGSLYEQFF. CDR3 in DNA: TGCGCCAGCAGCTTGGCCGGGTCCCTGTATGAGCAGTTCTTC.

Only a few counts were recorded for this clone. The chain employs TRBV28 and TRBJ2-6; 8 nucleotides align to TRBD1. The CDR3 runs 15 residues. Trimming removed 7 bases from V and 2 bases from J; junction bases left unmatched: 4. CDR1 and CDR2 (germline): MDHEN, SYDVKM. Here the CDR3 DNA reads TGTGCCAGCATGCAGGGGGCTACTGGGGCCAACGTCCTGACTTTC. The encoded protein is CASMQGATGANVLTF. Supplemented by reference TRBV28 and TRBJ2-6, the full variable domain reads DVKVTQSSRYLVKRTGEKVFLECVQDMDHENMFWYRQDPGLGLRLIYFSYDVKMKEKGDIPEGYSVSREKKERFSLILESASTNQTSMYLCASMQGATGANVLTFGAGSRLTVL.

About this clone: The sample holds other DNA sequences that translate to the same CDR3. The chain carries TRBV2 and TRBJ1-5, with 8 bases lining up with TRBD1. Per germline, CDR1 SNHLY and CDR2 FYNNEI. The CDR3 sequence is 14 residues long. The V gene end was trimmed by 8 bases and the J gene end by 2 bases; junction bases not matched to a gene: 5. This CDR3 reads CASSGQGGNQPQHF. The CDR3 bases are TGTGCCAGCTCTGGACAGGGCGGCAATCAGCCCCAGCATTTT.

The chain links TRBV19 to TRBJ1-2; 10 bases are a match to TRBD1. CDR3 length: 15 residues. Germline CDR1 is LNHDA and CDR2 is SQIVND (reference sequence). V shed 6 bases and J 9 bases; nucleotides not matched to a gene: 13. CDR3 DNA sequence: TGTGCCAGTAGCCGAAAAGGACAGGGGGAGGTCCGCTACACCTTC. Its protein product is CASSRKGQGEVRYTF.

The chain recombines TRBV6-6 with TRBJ1-4; D is undetermined. CDR1 and CDR2 from the germline V gene are MNHNY and SVGAGI (reference sequence). V was pared by 4 bases and J by 7 bases, with 13 bases between. This CDR3 contains 14 residues. Here the CDR3 reads CASSSARLSEKLFF. For the CDR3, the DNA is TGTGCCAGCAGTTCCGCGAGGTTGAGTGAAAAACTGTTTTTT.

The chain recombines TRBV30 with TRBJ2-3; D is perhaps TRBD2 (7 bases). In germline, CDR1 is GTSNPN, CDR2 SVGIG (reference sequence). V lost 5 bases and J lost 2, with 17 bases in between. The CDR3 has 15 amino acids. Written as DNA, the CDR3 is TGTGCCTGGCAAGGGGGGGGGACCTACACAGATACGCAGTATTTT. It translates to CAWQGGGTYTDTQYF.

This clone was observed a few times. The CDR3 sequence is CASSLAGGSYEQYF. In DNA form, the CDR3 reads TGTGCCAGCAGCTTGGCCGGCGGGTCCTACGAGCAGTACTTC. This chain links TRBV5-4 with TRBJ2-7, with D perhaps matching TRBD2 (5 bases). Germline V gene data show CDR1 as SGHNT and CDR2 as YYREEE (reference sequence). Trimming pared 0 bases from V and 1 base from J, leaving 8 bases between. This CDR3 region has 14 residues.

The rearrangement uses TRBV5-6 and TRBJ2-3; 7 nucleotides align to TRBD2. V shed 4 bases, J shed 2 bases, and the junction held 1 base outside the gene matches. Germline CDR1 is SGHDT and CDR2 is YYEEEE. The CDR3 has 13 residues. In nucleotides, the CDR3 is TGTGCCAGCAGCAGCGGGGACACAGATACGCAGTATTTT. This encodes CASSSGDTDTQYF.

The chain uses TRBV19 and TRBJ2-5; TRBD1 agrees at 10 bases. The trim removed 6 bases at V and 3 bases at J, leaving 7 bases unmatched. CDR1 LNHDA and CDR2 SQIVND come from the germline V gene (reference sequence). The CDR3 totals 15 residues. DNA for the CDR3: TGTGCCAGTAGCTTGGCCGGGACAGGGGAAGAGACCCAGTACTTC. This codes for CASSLAGTGEETQYF.

This clone turned up a few times. The chain uses TRBV28 and TRBJ2-3, with 8 bases fitting TRBD1. With 7 bases clipped from V and 2 bases from J, the junction kept 8 bases outside the gene matches. The CDR3 has 15 amino acids. Germline-derived CDR1 and CDR2 are MDHEN and SYDVKM. CDR3 nucleotides: TGTGCCAGCAAAAAACGGGACAGGAACACAGATACGCAGTATTTT. Amino acid sequence: CASKKRDRNTDTQYF.

The V call is TRBV7-2, the J call TRBJ2-1, with 7 bases matching TRBD2. Germline values: CDR1 SGHTA, CDR2 FQGNSA. CDR3 size: 15 residues. The ends lost 5 bases at V and 5 bases at J; junction bases unmatched: 9. CDR3 loop: CASSPGGGNHNEQFF. CDR3 bases: TGTGCCAGCAGCCCTGGGGGGGGAAACCACAATGAGCAGTTCTTC.

The V call is TRBV7-9, the J call TRBJ1-2, with 7 bases aligning to TRBD1. The V gene end was trimmed by 6 bases and the J gene end by 3 bases; junction bases not matched to a gene: 10. This CDR3 is built from 15 residues. CDR1 SEHNR and CDR2 FQNEAQ come from the germline V gene (reference sequence). This chain's CDR3 is CASSYYDRDHYGYTF. Here the CDR3 DNA reads TGTGCCAGCAGTTACTATGACAGGGATCACTATGGCTACACCTTC.

The chain is built from TRBV27 and TRBJ1-1; 8 nucleotides agree with TRBD1. The CDR3 runs 15 residues. Germline V gene lookup returns CDR1 MNHEY and CDR2 SMNVEV (reference sequence). With V trimmed by 2 bases and J by 4 bases, 6 bases remained unmatched. This CDR3 is CASSLIGDRFTEAFF. CDR3 bases: TGTGCCAGCAGTTTAATTGGGGACAGGTTCACTGAAGCTTTCTTT.

V and J are TRBV28 and TRBJ2-2; 11 bases fit TRBD2. The germline V gene has CDR1 MDHEN and CDR2 SYDVKM. Germline trimming cut 3 bases from V and 3 bases from J; bases unmatched to any gene: 3. The CDR3 has 16 residues. CDR3 region: CASSFRTSGYTGELFF. CDR3 sequence (DNA): TGTGCCAGCAGTTTTCGGACTAGCGGGTACACCGGGGAGCTGTTTTTT.

This chain links TRBV29-1 with TRBJ2-1, with TRBD2 as a possible D gene (5 bases). The CDR3 contains 12 residues. V was cut by 4 bases and J by 15 bases, with 19 bases left in between. Germline V gene lookup returns CDR1 SQVTM and CDR2 ANQGSEA. The CDR3 DNA sequence: TGCAGCGTTGCCTTGGACCGTTCGGCGGGGTTCTTC. Translated: CSVALDRSAGFF.

The chain couples TRBV6-2 or TRBV6-3 to TRBJ2-7, with 8 bases lining up with TRBD2. The CDR3 spans 18 residues. Germline CDR1 reads MNHEY; CDR2 reads SVGEGT. V lost 4 bases to trimming and J lost 4 bases; unmatched junction nucleotides: 18. The CDR3: CASSFDGRAYNNFYEQYF. In nucleotides, the CDR3 is TGTGCCAGCAGTTTCGACGGGAGGGCCTATAATAACTTTTACGAGCAGTACTTC.

The V gene is TRBV5-1, the J gene TRBJ2-7; D unclear. The CDR3 is 13 residues long. With 0 bases removed from V and 2 bases from J, the gap between germline ends came to 6 bases. CDR1 SGHRS and CDR2 YFSETQ come from the germline V gene. CDR3 in amino acids: CASSLESPYEQYF. The CDR3 DNA reads TGCGCCAGCAGCTTGGAGAGTCCCTACGAGCAGTACTTC.

V gene TRBV5-1 combines with J gene TRBJ1-1; D possibly corresponds to TRBD1 (6 bases). Germline V gene sequence: CDR1 SGHRS, CDR2 YFSETQ. CDR3 length: 14 amino acids. V was cut by 4 bases and J by 1 base, with 11 bases left in between. CDR3 in amino acids: CASSPDSQNTEAFF. The CDR3, as DNA: TGCGCCAGCAGCCCGGACAGCCAGAACACTGAAGCTTTCTTT.

CDR3 DNA: TGTGCCGTATCTCGGAGGGGGAACACTGAAGCTTTCTTT. It is translated as CAVSRRGNTEAFF. J is TRBJ1-1 and V is TRBV6-5; perhaps TRBD1 as D (5 bases). The V gene lost 11 bases and the J gene lost 1 base, with 14 bases spanning the gap. There are 13 residues in the CDR3. In germline, CDR1 is MNHEY, CDR2 SVGAGI.

The chain joins TRBV27 to TRBJ2-1; 10 bases match TRBD1. The CDR3 runs 16 residues. J was trimmed by 6 bases and V by 8 bases; bases with no gene match: 13. Germline V CDR1 and CDR2: MNHEY, SMNVEV (reference sequence). The chain's CDR3 is CASVKTGQGGLNEQFF. The CDR3 DNA follows: TGTGCCAGCGTTAAAACAGGACAGGGGGGCCTCAATGAGCAGTTCTTC.

This clone is large in the sample. The rearrangement uses TRBV3-1 (or the pseudogene TRBV3-2) and TRBJ1-6; D is unclear. This CDR3 region has 16 residues. V was trimmed by 0 bases and J by 5 bases, leaving 11 bases between them. CDR1 and CDR2 from the germline V gene are LGHDT and YNNKEL (reference sequence). DNA for the CDR3: TGTGCCAGCAGCCAAGATTTGGCAATCAATAATTCACCCCTCCACTTT. As protein: CASSQDLAINNSPLHF.

CDR3 amino acids: CASSEGVRTEAFF. The CDR3 nucleotides read TGTGCCAGCAGCGAAGGGGTACGGACTGAAGCTTTCTTT. The rearrangement joins TRBV7-2 to TRBJ1-1; TRBD1 is a possible D gene (5 bases). The length of the CDR3 is 13 residues. V lost 5 bases to trimming and J lost 5 bases, with 12 bases between them. From germline, CDR1 is SGHTA and CDR2 FQGNSA.

The chain links TRBV3-1 (or the pseudogene TRBV3-2) to TRBJ2-5; TRBD2 aligns across 8 bases. This CDR3 is 14 amino acids long. V was pared by 3 bases and J by 4 bases, with 4 bases of the junction left unmatched. The germline V gene encodes CDR1 LGHDT and CDR2 YNNKEL (reference sequence). The CDR3 here is CASSQGLGRETQYF. CDR3 nucleotides: TGTGCCAGCAGCCAGGGACTAGGGAGAGAGACCCAGTACTTC.

This chain joins TRBV5-6 and TRBJ1-3; a weak D match, TRBD1 (5 bases). The CDR3 consists of 15 residues. The germline CDR1 and CDR2 sequences are SGHDT and YYEEEE. V dropped 4 bases and J dropped 1 base, with 12 bases sitting between them. This CDR3 is CASSRATGSGNTIYF. The CDR3 DNA sequence: TGTGCCAGCAGCCGAGCAACAGGATCTGGAAACACCATATATTTT.

CDR3 nucleotide sequence: TGCGCCAGCAGCTTGGCACCGCCAGGGAAAACGCAGTATTTT. It translates to CASSLAPPGKTQYF. The chain is built from TRBV5-1 and TRBJ2-3; possibly TRBD1 for D (5 bases). This CDR3 region has 14 residues. CDR1 is SGHRS, CDR2 YFSETQ, per germline. V was clipped by 0 bases and J by 9 bases, with 14 bases between them.